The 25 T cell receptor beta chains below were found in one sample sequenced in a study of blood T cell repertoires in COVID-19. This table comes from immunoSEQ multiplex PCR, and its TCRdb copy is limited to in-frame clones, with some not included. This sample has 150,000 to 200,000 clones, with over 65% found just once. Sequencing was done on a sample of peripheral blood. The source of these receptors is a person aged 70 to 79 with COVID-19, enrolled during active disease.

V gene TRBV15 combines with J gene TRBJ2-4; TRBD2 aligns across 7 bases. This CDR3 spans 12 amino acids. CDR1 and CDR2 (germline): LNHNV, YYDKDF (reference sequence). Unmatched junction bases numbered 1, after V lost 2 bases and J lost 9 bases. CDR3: CATSRPGGIQYF. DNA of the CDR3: TGTGCCACCAGCAGACCGGGGGGCATTCAGTACTTC.

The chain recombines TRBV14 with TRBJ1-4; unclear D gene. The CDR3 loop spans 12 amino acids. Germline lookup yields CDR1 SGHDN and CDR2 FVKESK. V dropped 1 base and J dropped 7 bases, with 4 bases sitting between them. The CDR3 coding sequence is TGTGCCAGCAGCCAAGTATCTGAAAAACTGTTTTTT. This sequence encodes CASSQVSEKLFF.

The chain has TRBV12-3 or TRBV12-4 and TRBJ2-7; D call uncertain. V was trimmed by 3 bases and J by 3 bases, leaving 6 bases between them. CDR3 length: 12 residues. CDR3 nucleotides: TGTGCCAGCAGTTTTCTACTCTACGAGCAGTACTTC. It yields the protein CASSFLLYEQYF.

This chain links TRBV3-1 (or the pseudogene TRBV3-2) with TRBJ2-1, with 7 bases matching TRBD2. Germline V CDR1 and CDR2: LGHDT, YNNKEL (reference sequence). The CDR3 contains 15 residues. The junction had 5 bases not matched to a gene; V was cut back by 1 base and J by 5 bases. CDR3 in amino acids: CASSQGSGTHNEQFF. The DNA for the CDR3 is TGTGCCAGCAGCCAAGGGAGCGGGACCCACAATGAGCAGTTCTTC.

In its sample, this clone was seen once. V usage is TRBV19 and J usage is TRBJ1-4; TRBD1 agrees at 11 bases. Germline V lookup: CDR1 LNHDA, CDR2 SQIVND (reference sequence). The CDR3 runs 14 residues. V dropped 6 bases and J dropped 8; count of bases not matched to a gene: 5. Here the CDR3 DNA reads TGTGCCAGTAGGGACAGGGGGCGAGGCGAAAAACTGTTTTTT. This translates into CASRDRGRGEKLFF.

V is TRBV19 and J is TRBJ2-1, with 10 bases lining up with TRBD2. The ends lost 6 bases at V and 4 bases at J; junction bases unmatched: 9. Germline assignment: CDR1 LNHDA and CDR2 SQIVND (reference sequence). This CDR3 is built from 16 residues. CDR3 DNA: TGTGCCAGTAGACCACTTACTAGCGGGGATTACAATGAGCAGTTCTTC. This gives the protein CASRPLTSGDYNEQFF.

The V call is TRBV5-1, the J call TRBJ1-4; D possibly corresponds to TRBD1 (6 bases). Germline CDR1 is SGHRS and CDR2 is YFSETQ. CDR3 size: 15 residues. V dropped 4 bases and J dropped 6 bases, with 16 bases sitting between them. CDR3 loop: CASSAQGSRDEKLFF. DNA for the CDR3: TGCGCCAGCAGCGCCCAGGGGTCGCGAGATGAAAAACTGTTTTTT.

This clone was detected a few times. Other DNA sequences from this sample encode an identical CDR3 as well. CDR3 sequence reads: CASSLGGGNQPQHF. The CDR3 bases are TGTGCCAGCAGCCTCGGCGGGGGCAATCAGCCCCAGCATTTT. This chain links TRBV6-2 or TRBV6-3 with TRBJ1-5; D is unclear. This CDR3 comprises 14 residues. Germline V gene lookup returns CDR1 MNHEY and CDR2 SVGEGT. Trimming left V 6 bases short and J 2 bases short, with 11 bases between.

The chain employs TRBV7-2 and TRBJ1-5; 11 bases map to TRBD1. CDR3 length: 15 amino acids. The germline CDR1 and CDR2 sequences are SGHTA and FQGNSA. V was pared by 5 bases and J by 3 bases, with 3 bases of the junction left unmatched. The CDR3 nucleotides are TGTGCCAGCAGCCTGGACAGGGGGCCCAATCAGCCCCAGCATTTT. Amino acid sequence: CASSLDRGPNQPQHF.

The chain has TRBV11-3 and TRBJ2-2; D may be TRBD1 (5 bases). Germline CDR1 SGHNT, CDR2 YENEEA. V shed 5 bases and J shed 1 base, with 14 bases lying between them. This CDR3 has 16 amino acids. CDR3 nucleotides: TGTGCCAGCAGCCCCGACGGTGGACAGAACACCGGGGAGCTGTTTTTT. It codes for CASSPDGGQNTGELFF.

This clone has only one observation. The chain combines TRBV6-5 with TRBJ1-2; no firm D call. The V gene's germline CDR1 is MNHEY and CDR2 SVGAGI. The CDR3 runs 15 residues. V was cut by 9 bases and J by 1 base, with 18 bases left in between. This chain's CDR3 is CASTLSGPINYGYTF. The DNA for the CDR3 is TGTGCCAGTACCCTTTCTGGGCCTATTAACTATGGCTACACCTTC.

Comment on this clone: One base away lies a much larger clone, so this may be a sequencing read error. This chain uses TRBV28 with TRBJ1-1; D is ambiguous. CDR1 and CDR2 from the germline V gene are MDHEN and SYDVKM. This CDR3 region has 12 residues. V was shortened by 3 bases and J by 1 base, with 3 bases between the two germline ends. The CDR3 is CASSFQNTEAFF. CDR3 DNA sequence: TGTGCCAGCAGTTTCCAGAACACTGAAGCTTTCTTT.

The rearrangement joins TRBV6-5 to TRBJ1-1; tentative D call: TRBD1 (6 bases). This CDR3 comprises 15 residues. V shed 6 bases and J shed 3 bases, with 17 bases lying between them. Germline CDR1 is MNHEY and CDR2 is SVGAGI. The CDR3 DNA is TGTGCCAGCAGACGCGTTGGGGGCGTTGACACTGAAGCTTTCTTT. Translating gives CASRRVGGVDTEAFF.

This CDR3 is CSASPDRASPLHF. CDR3 in DNA: TGCAGTGCTAGTCCGGACAGGGCTTCACCCCTCCACTTT. V gene TRBV20-1 combines with J gene TRBJ1-6; TRBD1 matches 8 bases. CDR1 is DFQATT and CDR2 is SNEGSKA in the germline V gene (reference sequence). The CDR3 is 13 amino acids. With V trimmed by 3 bases and J by 9 bases, 4 bases remained unmatched.

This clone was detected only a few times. For the CDR3, the DNA is TGTGCCAGCAGCCCAAGACAGCTCCGGGAAGAGACCCAGTACTTC. Translated: CASSPRQLREETQYF. This chain joins TRBV5-4 and TRBJ2-5; TRBD1 might be the D (5 bases). Trimming took 4 bases from V and 3 from J, leaving 16 bases between them. CDR3 length: 15 amino acids. In germline, CDR1 is SGHNT, CDR2 YYREEE (reference sequence).

This chain's CDR3 is CASGRDRVNEKLFF. The CDR3 DNA follows: TGTGCCAGCGGCCGGGACAGGGTTAATGAAAAACTGTTTTTT. The chain joins TRBV28 to TRBJ1-4; 9 bases match TRBD1. The CDR3 covers 14 residues. After removal of 8 bases from V and 4 bases from J, the junction contained 5 bases not matched to a gene. CDR1 is MDHEN and CDR2 is SYDVKM in the germline V gene.

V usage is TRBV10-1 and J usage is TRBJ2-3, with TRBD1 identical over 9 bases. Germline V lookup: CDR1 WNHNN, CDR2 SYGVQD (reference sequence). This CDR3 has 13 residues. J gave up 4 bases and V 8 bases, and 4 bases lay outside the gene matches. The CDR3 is CASWTGDPDTQYF. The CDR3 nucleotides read TGCGCCAGCTGGACAGGGGACCCAGATACGCAGTATTTT.

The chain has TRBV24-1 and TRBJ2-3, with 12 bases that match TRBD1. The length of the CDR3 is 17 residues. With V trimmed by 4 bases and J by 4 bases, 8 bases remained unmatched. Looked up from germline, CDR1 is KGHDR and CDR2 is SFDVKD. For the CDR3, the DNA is TGTGCCACCAGTGAGCCCTACGGGACAGGGGGCCCAGATACGCAGTATTTT. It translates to CATSEPYGTGGPDTQYF.

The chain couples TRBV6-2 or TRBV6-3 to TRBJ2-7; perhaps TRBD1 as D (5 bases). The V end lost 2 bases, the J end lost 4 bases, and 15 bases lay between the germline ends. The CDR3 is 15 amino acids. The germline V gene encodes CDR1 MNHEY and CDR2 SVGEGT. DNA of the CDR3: TGTGCCAGCAGTTACGCTACAGGAGCGATTTACGAGCAGTACTTC. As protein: CASSYATGAIYEQYF.

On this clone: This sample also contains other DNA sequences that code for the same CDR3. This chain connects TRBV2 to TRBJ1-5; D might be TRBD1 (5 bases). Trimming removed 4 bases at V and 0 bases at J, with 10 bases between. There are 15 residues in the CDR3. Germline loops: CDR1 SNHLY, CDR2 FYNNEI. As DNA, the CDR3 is TGTGCCAGCAGTGCGGACACCTATAGCAATCAGCCCCAGCATTTT. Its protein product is CASSADTYSNQPQHF.

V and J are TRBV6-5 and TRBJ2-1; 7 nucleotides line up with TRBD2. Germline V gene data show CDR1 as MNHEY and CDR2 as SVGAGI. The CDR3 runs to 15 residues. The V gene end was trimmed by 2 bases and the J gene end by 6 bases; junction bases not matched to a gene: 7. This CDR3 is CASSYGTGGSNEQFF. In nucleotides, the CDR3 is TGTGCCAGCAGTTACGGAACGGGGGGTTCCAATGAGCAGTTCTTC.

The CDR3 reads CSAPRNYGYTF. The DNA for the CDR3 is TGCAGTGCCCCCAGAAACTATGGCTACACCTTC. V gene TRBV20-1 combines with J gene TRBJ1-2; D remains unclear. The CDR3 runs 11 residues. The V gene lost 6 bases and the J gene lost 2 bases, with 7 bases spanning the gap. The germline CDR1 and CDR2 sequences are DFQATT and SNEGSKA (reference sequence).

CDR3 sequence: CAINSGTGLSYEQYF. The CDR3 nucleotides read TGTGCCATCAATTCCGGGACAGGGCTATCCTACGAGCAGTACTTC. The gene calls are TRBV10-3 and TRBJ2-7; 9 bases align to TRBD1. The CDR3 contains 15 residues. The germline V gene encodes CDR1 ENHRY and CDR2 SYGVKD. After removal of 7 bases from V and 1 base from J, the junction contained 8 bases not matched to a gene.

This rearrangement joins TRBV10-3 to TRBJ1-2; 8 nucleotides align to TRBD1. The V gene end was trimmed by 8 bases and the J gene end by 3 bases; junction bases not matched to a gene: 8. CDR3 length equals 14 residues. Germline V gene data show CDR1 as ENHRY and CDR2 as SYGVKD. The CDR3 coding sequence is TGTGCCATCTCAAAGGACAGGGATTACTATGGCTACACCTTC. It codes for CAISKDRDYYGYTF.

In DNA form, the CDR3 reads TGTGCCAGTAGTCCGAGACAGGGGCGCTCATTTAGCAATCAGCCCCAGCATTTT. Its protein is CASSPRQGRSFSNQPQHF. The chain uses TRBV19 and TRBJ1-5, with 8 bases matching TRBD1. The CDR3 has 18 amino acids. Germline-derived CDR1 and CDR2 are LNHDA and SQIVND (reference sequence). V gave up 5 bases and J gave up 0 bases; unmatched junction bases: 12.